The rows below give T cell receptor beta chains drawn from one sample of a study of identical twins. Via MiXCR, TCRdb re-called the 5' RACE reads, giving one row per CDR3 protein. The sample has under 450,000 distinct CDR3 sequences; around 20% are singletons. The sequenced sample was naive T cells sorted from blood. These receptors came from a man aged 50 to 60 in good health. Both conserved end residues are part of each CDR3.

V: TRBV11-2; J: TRBJ2-1; CDR3: CASSLEGRGSNEQFF
V: TRBV29-1; J: TRBJ2-1; CDR3: CSVEDRIAGEQFF
V: TRBV20-1; J: TRBJ1-2; CDR3: CSALPSAGYTF
V: TRBV4-3; J: TRBJ2-3; CDR3: CASSQDGRPSDTQYF
V: TRBV19; J: TRBJ2-7; CDR3: CASSAPTSGRPYEQYF
V: TRBV27; J: TRBJ2-3; CDR3: CASSSGLAGGTQYF
V: TRBV10-3; J: TRBJ2-4; CDR3: CAISEGGGEGKNIQYF
V: TRBV20-1; J: TRBJ1-3; CDR3: CSAVGQGLSSGNTIYF
V: TRBV20-1; J: TRBJ2-1; CDR3: CSASASGAYNEQFF
V: TRBV29-1; J: TRBJ2-3; CDR3: CSVGLGGTDTQYF
V: TRBV5-4; J: TRBJ2-5; CDR3: CASSSGLAGAYGETQYF
V: TRBV20-1; J: TRBJ2-1; CDR3: CSARPNSLNEQFF
V: TRBV7-6; J: TRBJ2-2; CDR3: CASSPQGAPSTGELFF
V: TRBV30; J: TRBJ2-2; CDR3: CAWSLTAGELFF
V: TRBV5-1; J: TRBJ2-7; CDR3: CASRAGDPGEQYF
V: TRBV5-1; J: TRBJ2-5; CDR3: CASSSSGTEETQYF
V: TRBV29-1; J: TRBJ2-7; CDR3: CSVVQGYEQYF
V: TRBV2; J: TRBJ1-2; CDR3: CASSGSGTATSGGYTF
V: TRBV11-2; J: TRBJ1-4; CDR3: CASSLASGENEKLFF
V: TRBV27; J: TRBJ2-7; CDR3: CASSGAGTGGEQYF
V: TRBV20-1; J: TRBJ2-1; CDR3: CSAREEGTTTYNEQFF
V: TRBV7-2; J: TRBJ2-7; CDR3: CASSLGGAGLSYEQYF
V: TRBV20-1; J: TRBJ2-5; CDR3: CSARQQGAPSQYF